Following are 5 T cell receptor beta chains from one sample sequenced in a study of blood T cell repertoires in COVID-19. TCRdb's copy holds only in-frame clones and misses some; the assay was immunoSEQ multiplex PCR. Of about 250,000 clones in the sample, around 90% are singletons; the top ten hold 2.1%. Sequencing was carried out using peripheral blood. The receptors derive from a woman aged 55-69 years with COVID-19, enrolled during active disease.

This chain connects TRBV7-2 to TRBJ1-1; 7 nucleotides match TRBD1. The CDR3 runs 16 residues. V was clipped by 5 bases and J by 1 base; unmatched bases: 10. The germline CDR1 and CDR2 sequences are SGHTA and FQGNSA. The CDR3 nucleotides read TGTGCCAGCAGCCGTAATCCGGGACAGCCGAACACTGAAGCTTTCTTT. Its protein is CASSRNPGQPNTEAFF.

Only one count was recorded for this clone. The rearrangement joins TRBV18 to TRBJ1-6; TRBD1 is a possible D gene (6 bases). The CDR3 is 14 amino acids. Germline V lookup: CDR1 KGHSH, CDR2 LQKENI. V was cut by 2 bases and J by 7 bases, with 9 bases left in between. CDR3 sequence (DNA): TGTGCCAGCTCACCATCAGGGGAAAATTCACCCCTCCACTTT. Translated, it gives CASSPSGENSPLHF.

The CDR3 nucleotides read TGTGCCAGCAGTCCGACAGGGTATGAGCAGTTCTTC. Its protein product is CASSPTGYEQFF. The chain couples TRBV12-3 or TRBV12-4 to TRBJ2-1, with 7 positions matching TRBD1. J was trimmed by 8 bases and V by 5 bases; bases with no gene match: 3. This CDR3 contains 12 residues.

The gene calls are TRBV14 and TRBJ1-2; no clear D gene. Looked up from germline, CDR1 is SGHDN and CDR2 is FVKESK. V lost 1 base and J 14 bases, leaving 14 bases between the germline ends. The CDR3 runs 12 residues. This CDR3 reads CASSQVSGICTF. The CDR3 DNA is TGTGCCAGCAGCCAAGTGAGCGGGATCTGTACCTTC. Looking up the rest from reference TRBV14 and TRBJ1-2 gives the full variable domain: EAGVTQFPSHSVIEKGQTVTLRCDPISGHDNLYWYRRVMGKEIKFLLHFVKESKQDESGMPNNRFLAERTGGTYSTLKVQPAELEDSGVYFCASSQVSGICTFGSGTRLTVV.

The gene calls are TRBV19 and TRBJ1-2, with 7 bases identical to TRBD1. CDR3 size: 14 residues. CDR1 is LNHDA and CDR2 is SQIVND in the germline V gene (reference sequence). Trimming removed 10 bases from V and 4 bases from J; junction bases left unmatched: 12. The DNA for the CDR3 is TGTGCCACAAGGTGGACAGGTAGCAGCTATGGCTACACCTTC. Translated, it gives CATRWTGSSYGYTF.